The 5 T cell receptor beta chains presented below share a single source sample, sequenced in a study of T cell responses to AZD1222 COVID-19 vaccine. This table comes from immunoSEQ multiplex PCR, and its TCRdb copy is limited to in-frame clones, with some not included. Among 95,000 to 100,000 clones listed, 88% were seen once. The sample was peripheral blood, taken 28 days after the second AZD1222 dose. The receptor set was obtained from an adult who received the AZD1222 COVID-19 vaccine.

The V gene is TRBV23-1, the J gene TRBJ2-1, with 7 bases matching TRBD1. TRBV23-1 is an open reading frame whose function is uncertain. The V gene end was trimmed by 6 bases and the J gene end by 4 bases; junction bases not matched to a gene: 15. The CDR3 totals 17 residues. The CDR3 protein is CASRVDDRDRNYNEQFF. CDR3 nucleotides: TGCGCCAGCAGGGTTGATGACCGGGACAGAAATTACAATGAGCAGTTCTTC.

The V and J genes are TRBV11-2 and TRBJ2-2; D call uncertain. V lost 6 bases, J lost 7 bases, and 21 bases lay in between. This CDR3 contains 16 residues. The germline V gene has CDR1 SGHAT and CDR2 FQNNGV. The DNA for the CDR3 is TGTGCCAGCAGACCATCTGGTCTGGGTTCGGGCGGGGAGCTGTTTTTT. Translated, it gives CASRPSGLGSGGELFF.

The chain recombines TRBV5-6 with TRBJ1-3; D is perhaps TRBD1 (5 bases). This CDR3 has 16 amino acids. Trimming stripped 0 bases from V and 4 bases from J, with 14 bases between. Per the germline V gene, CDR1 is SGHDT and CDR2 is YYEEEE. The CDR3, as DNA: TGTGCCAGCAGCTTGGCCCCCCTGGCAGGGGGAAACACCATATATTTT. As protein: CASSLAPLAGGNTIYF.

The chain recombines TRBV5-1 with TRBJ2-3, with D perhaps matching TRBD2 (5 bases). The CDR3 sequence is 15 residues long. Trimming took 0 bases from V and 0 from J, leaving 8 bases between them. CDR1 is SGHRS and CDR2 is YFSETQ in the germline V gene. The CDR3 protein is CASSLEAASTDTQYF. For the CDR3, the DNA is TGCGCCAGCAGCTTGGAAGCGGCTAGCACAGATACGCAGTATTTT.

The chain joins TRBV29-1 to TRBJ1-2; 8 bases line up with TRBD1. The CDR3 is 12 residues long. Germline trimming cut 6 bases from V and 7 bases from J; bases unmatched to any gene: 7. Per germline, CDR1 SQVTM and CDR2 ANQGSEA. The CDR3 DNA sequence: TGCAGCGTCAAAGACAGGGGAGGTGGCTACACCTTC. Protein: CSVKDRGGGYTF.